These 19 T cell receptor beta chains share one sample of origin, sequenced in a study of shared clonotypes between healthy human individuals. The protocol was immunoSEQ multiplex PCR, while the TCRdb copy is restricted to in-frame clones and leaves out a portion. The table shows a few million clones, with approximately 95% occurring only once. Sequencing input: naive CD4+ T cells from PBMCs. The subset denotes: CD45RA+ positively selected. These receptor sequences come from a man in his late teens or twenties in good health. Some clones in this sample may be carry-over from other donors' samples.

The gene calls are TRBV27 and TRBJ2-1; D ambiguous. Trimming took 4 bases from V and 0 from J, leaving 13 bases between them. There are 16 residues in the CDR3. Germline lookup yields CDR1 MNHEY and CDR2 SMNVEV (reference sequence). This chain's CDR3 is CASSSTSMSSYNEQFF. The CDR3 DNA reads TGTGCCAGCAGTTCAACAAGCATGAGCTCCTACAATGAGCAGTTCTTC.

The chain is built from TRBV5-4 and TRBJ2-3, with a weak D call TRBD2 (5 bases). The CDR3 is 14 amino acids. Looked up from germline, CDR1 is SGHNT and CDR2 is YYREEE (reference sequence). Trimming pared 2 bases from V and 2 bases from J, leaving 9 bases between. The CDR3 nucleotides are TGTGCCAGCAGCTTTCGGACTTCCACAGATACGCAGTATTTT. It encodes CASSFRTSTDTQYF. The whole variable domain, filled in from reference TRBV5-4 and TRBJ2-3, reads ETGVTQSPTHLIKTRGQQVTLRCSSQSGHNTVSWYQQALGQGPQFIFQYYREEENGRGNFPPRFSGLQFPNYSSELNVNALELDDSALYLCASSFRTSTDTQYFGPGTRLTVL.

V is TRBV7-9 and J is TRBJ1-2; D remains unclear. The V and J ends lost 4 bases and 8 bases respectively, with 17 bases between them. This CDR3 has 14 residues. CDR1 is SEHNR, CDR2 FQNEAQ, per germline (reference sequence). The CDR3 region is CASSSTGGERGYTF. For the CDR3, the DNA is TGTGCCAGCAGCTCGACCGGCGGGGAAAGGGGCTACACCTTC. Variable domain in full (rest from reference TRBV7-9 and TRBJ1-2): DTGVSQNPRHKITKRGQNVTFRCDPISEHNRLYWYRQTLGQGPEFLTYFQNEAQLEKSRLLSDRFSAERPKGSFSTLEIQRTEQGDSAMYLCASSSTGGERGYTFGSGTRLTVV.

The chain combines TRBV7-3 with TRBJ2-7; 9 nucleotides agree with TRBD1. The CDR3 is 13 residues long. CDR1 and CDR2 (germline): SGHTA, FQGTGA. J gave up 4 bases and V 6 bases, and 4 bases lay outside the gene matches. CDR3 DNA: TGTGCCAGCAGTCGGACAGGGGATTACGAGCAGTACTTC. It codes for CASSRTGDYEQYF.

The chain carries TRBV9 and TRBJ2-5; the D gene is possibly TRBD2 (5 bases). The germline gives CDR1 SGDLS, CDR2 YYNGEE. Trimming took off 4 bases at V and 3 bases at J, with 16 bases between the two ends. The CDR3 has 15 amino acids. In nucleotides, the CDR3 is TGTGCCAGCAGCCCCCTAGGATGGGGAGAAGAGACCCAGTACTTC. Translating it yields CASSPLGWGEETQYF.

The chain uses TRBV29-1 and TRBJ2-2; D remains ambiguous. Per germline, CDR1 SQVTM and CDR2 ANQGSEA. The V and J ends lost 6 bases and 5 bases respectively, with 16 bases between them. This CDR3 is 14 amino acids long. The CDR3 DNA sequence: TGCAGCGTGAGGTCTAGGGTTGGGACCGGGGAGCTGTTTTTT. As protein: CSVRSRVGTGELFF.

The gene calls are TRBV9 and TRBJ1-1; D ambiguous. The CDR3 contains 15 residues. With 0 bases removed from V and 5 bases from J, the gap between germline ends came to 14 bases. Germline V gene data show CDR1 as SGDLS and CDR2 as YYNGEE. As DNA, the CDR3 is TGTGCCAGCAGCGTAGCTCACTCTGGAAGAACTGAAGCTTTCTTT. This sequence encodes CASSVAHSGRTEAFF.

The V and J genes are TRBV6-5 and TRBJ1-1; the D gene is possibly TRBD1 (6 bases). Germline V gene sequence: CDR1 MNHEY, CDR2 SVGAGI. The V gene lost 6 bases and the J gene lost 11 bases, with 13 bases spanning the gap. The CDR3 length is 11 residues. Written as DNA, the CDR3 is TGTGCCAGCAGCCAGGGACAAAGGGCTTTCTTT. It yields the protein CASSQGQRAFF.

V usage is TRBV5-4 and J usage is TRBJ2-4, with a tentative D call TRBD1 (11 bases). Between the trimmed V and J ends, which lost 10 bases and 6 bases, there was a span of 29 bases. The germline V gene encodes CDR1 SGHNT and CDR2 YYREEE (reference sequence). CDR3 length: 17 amino acids. CDR3 coding DNA: TGTGCCGCCCGGGACAGGGGGACTAGCGCCCTTGGAAACATTCAGTACTTC. Protein: CAARDRGTSALGNIQYF. The full variable domain, rest sourced from reference TRBV5-4 and TRBJ2-4, is ETGVTQSPTHLIKTRGQQVTLRCSSQSGHNTVSWYQQALGQGPQFIFQYYREEENGRGNFPPRFSGLQFPNYSSELNVNALELDDSALYLCAARDRGTSALGNIQYFGAGTRLSVL.

This chain joins TRBV15 and TRBJ1-1; unclear D gene. Trimming cost V 0 bases and J 11 bases, with 13 bases left between them. CDR3 length: 13 amino acids. CDR1 and CDR2 from the germline V gene are LNHNV and YYDKDF (reference sequence). The chain's CDR3 is CATSRDRGRGAFF. CDR3 sequence (DNA): TGTGCCACCAGCAGAGATCGGGGTCGTGGGGCTTTCTTT.

The rearrangement links TRBV6-5 to TRBJ2-6; perhaps TRBD1 as D (5 bases). This CDR3 is built from 15 residues. Per the germline V gene, CDR1 is MNHEY and CDR2 is SVGAGI. The V and J ends lost 2 bases and 2 bases respectively, with 7 bases between them. The CDR3 DNA follows: TGTGCCAGCAGTTACCCGACAGCTGGGGCCAACGTCCTGACTTTC. Its translation: CASSYPTAGANVLTF.

CDR3: CASSQGQPGGNIQYF. CDR3 in DNA: TGTGCCAGCAGCCAAGGGCAGCCAGGTGGAAACATTCAGTACTTC. V is TRBV4-2 and J is TRBJ2-4; D call uncertain. With 1 base removed from V and 6 bases from J, the gap between germline ends came to 13 bases. Germline assignment: CDR1 LGHNA and CDR2 YNFKEQ. This CDR3 region has 15 residues.

This rearrangement joins TRBV28 to TRBJ2-1, with 7 bases lining up with TRBD1. This CDR3 region has 17 residues. Germline V gives CDR1 MDHEN, CDR2 SYDVKM. After removal of 6 bases from V and 0 bases from J, the junction contained 11 bases not matched to a gene. CDR3 nucleotide sequence: TGTGCCAGCAGCCCCTCCCCGGGACAGTACTCCTACAATGAGCAGTTCTTC. This translates into CASSPSPGQYSYNEQFF.

As for this clone: Within the sample, other DNA sequences also encode this same CDR3. DNA of the CDR3: TGTGCCAGCAGCTCCCCGGGGGGTGGGACCCAGTACTTC. This codes for CASSSPGGGTQYF. The V gene is TRBV6-5, the J gene TRBJ2-5, with 7 nucleotides matching TRBD2. V shed 6 bases and J 7 bases; nucleotides not matched to a gene: 8. Germline-derived CDR1 and CDR2 are MNHEY and SVGAGI. This CDR3 has 13 residues.

The DNA for the CDR3 is TGTGCCATCAGTCCAAGACCCGGGACAACGTATGGCTACACCTTC. This codes for CAISPRPGTTYGYTF. The chain uses TRBV10-3 and TRBJ1-2; TRBD1 is a possible D gene (6 bases). V was cut by 5 bases and J by 5 bases, with 18 bases left in between. CDR3 length: 15 amino acids. CDR1 ENHRY and CDR2 SYGVKD come from the germline V gene.

The rearrangement joins TRBV9 to TRBJ2-3; 10 bases agree with TRBD1. This CDR3 contains 16 residues. The germline CDR1 and CDR2 sequences are SGDLS and YYNGEE. J gave up 4 bases and V 3 bases, and 8 bases lay outside the gene matches. The DNA for the CDR3 is TGTGCCAGCAGCGCGGACAGGGGGATGGGAGCAGATACGCAGTATTTT. Protein sequence: CASSADRGMGADTQYF.

The CDR3 sequence is CASSPRAGGNTEAFF. As DNA, the CDR3 is TGTGCCAGCAGCCCCCGGGCAGGGGGGAACACTGAAGCTTTCTTT. The chain couples TRBV9 to TRBJ1-1, with TRBD1 matching 7 bases. CDR1 and CDR2 from the germline V gene are SGDLS and YYNGEE. CDR3 size: 15 residues. The V segment lost 4 bases and the J segment 1 base; nucleotides outside the gene matches: 7. The variable domain in full, with the rest retrieved from reference TRBV9 and TRBJ1-1, is DSGVTQTPKHLITATGQRVTLRCSPRSGDLSVYWYQQSLDQGLQFLIQYYNGEERAKGNILERFSAQQFPDLHSELNLSSLELGDSALYFCASSPRAGGNTEAFFGQGTRLTVV.

With respect to this clone: The same CDR3 also results from other DNA sequences found in this sample. The rearrangement joins TRBV28 to TRBJ2-7, with D possibly matching TRBD1 (5 bases). Germline-derived CDR1 and CDR2 are MDHEN and SYDVKM. This CDR3 contains 12 residues. V lost 3 bases and J lost 3, with 6 bases in between. CDR3 in DNA: TGTGCCAGCAGTTTGACAGTCTACGAGCAGTACTTC. Its translation is CASSLTVYEQYF.

This rearrangement joins TRBV7-3 to TRBJ2-7; D might be TRBD1 (5 bases). CDR1 is SGHTA, CDR2 FQGTGA, per germline. The CDR3 runs to 15 residues. Trimming took 1 base from V and 5 from J, leaving 15 bases between them. The CDR3 nucleotides read TGTGCCAGCAGCTTAAGCAAGGGGTTAGCCCACGAGCAGTACTTC. Translation: CASSLSKGLAHEQYF.